One and the same sample provided the 21 T cell receptor beta chains below, sequenced in a study of T cell responses to AZD1222 COVID-19 vaccine. TCRdb keeps only in-frame clones here, not all; method: immunoSEQ multiplex PCR. The data hold approximately 100,000 clones, with less than 95% observed a single time. The specimen was peripheral blood, collected on day 0 of AZD1222 vaccination. The receptors stem from an adult in good health.

The V call is TRBV7-2, the J call TRBJ2-5; D is possibly TRBD1 or TRBD2 (5 bases each). The V gene lost 1 base and the J gene lost 1 base, with 10 bases spanning the gap. The CDR3 extends over 15 amino acids. Germline values: CDR1 SGHTA, CDR2 FQGNSA. The CDR3 spells CASSLGGLTQETQYF. For the CDR3, the DNA is TGTGCCAGCAGCTTAGGGGGGTTGACCCAAGAGACCCAGTACTTC.

The CDR3 region has the DNA TGTGCCATCAGTGAGAGTAGGGAGCCCCAGCATTTT. Translation: CAISESREPQHF. The gene calls are TRBV10-3 and TRBJ1-5; D remains unclear. This CDR3 has 12 residues. The germline gives CDR1 ENHRY, CDR2 SYGVKD. The germline V and J ends were trimmed by 2 bases and 8 bases, with 7 bases remaining between them.

The gene calls are TRBV3-1 (or the pseudogene TRBV3-2) and TRBJ2-1; D gene unclear. CDR1 is LGHDT, CDR2 YNNKEL, per germline (reference sequence). The CDR3 has 11 residues. The CDR3: CAVRSYNEQFF. The CDR3 DNA reads TGTGCGGTCCGGTCTTACAATGAGCAGTTCTTC.

This clone was counted a single time. This chain uses TRBV6-1 with TRBJ1-3; the D gene is possibly TRBD1 (6 bases). The V end was cut by 3 bases, the J end by 0 bases, with 6 bases between. Per the germline V gene, CDR1 is MNHNS and CDR2 is SASEGT. This CDR3 region has 14 residues. The CDR3: CASSETGSGNTIYF. For the CDR3, the DNA is TGTGCCAGCAGTGAGACAGGCTCTGGAAACACCATATATTTT.

The chain joins TRBV6-2 or TRBV6-3 to TRBJ2-5; D is tentatively TRBD1 or TRBD2 (5 bases each). Deletions cut 2 bases from V and 2 bases from J, with 15 bases between. This CDR3 is built from 16 residues. The germline gives CDR1 MNHEY, CDR2 SVGEGT. CDR3 sequence: CASSYAPGTLQETQYF. CDR3 nucleotides: TGTGCCAGCAGTTACGCCCCCGGGACCCTACAAGAGACCCAGTACTTC.

J is TRBJ1-1 and V is TRBV7-2, with D possibly being TRBD1 (6 bases). The germline V and J ends were trimmed by 4 bases and 5 bases, with 11 bases remaining between them. Germline values: CDR1 SGHTA, CDR2 FQGNSA. The CDR3 spans 13 residues. CDR3 amino acids: CASSSRGWTEAFF. CDR3 nucleotide sequence: TGTGCCAGCAGCTCTAGGGGGTGGACTGAAGCTTTCTTT.

The rearrangement uses TRBV7-2 and TRBJ1-5; TRBD1 might be the D (5 bases). The V end lost 5 bases, the J end lost 1 base, and 9 bases lay between the germline ends. The V gene's germline CDR1 is SGHTA and CDR2 FQGNSA. This CDR3 region has 14 residues. The CDR3 loop reads CASSPRESNQPQHF. Here the CDR3 DNA reads TGTGCCAGCAGCCCCAGGGAAAGCAATCAGCCCCAGCATTTT.

As regards this clone: In the same sample, other DNA sequences code for this CDR3. The chain links TRBV6-2 or TRBV6-3 to TRBJ2-7; maybe TRBD2 (5 bases). V dropped 0 bases and J dropped 4 bases, with 7 bases sitting between them. Per germline, CDR1 MNHEY and CDR2 SVGEGT. The CDR3 sequence is 13 residues long. This chain's CDR3 is CASSYSRGYEQYF. CDR3 coding DNA: TGTGCCAGCAGTTACTCGCGCGGGTACGAGCAGTACTTC.

This chain uses TRBV5-4 with TRBJ2-3, with 8 bases that match TRBD2. The CDR3 consists of 15 residues. V shed 4 bases and J 6 bases; nucleotides not matched to a gene: 10. Germline values: CDR1 SGHNT, CDR2 YYREEE (reference sequence). CDR3 bases: TGTGCCAGCAGCACAGGACTAGCTAAGGTCGATACGCAGTATTTT. The encoded protein is CASSTGLAKVDTQYF.

This chain joins TRBV20-1 and TRBJ1-5; 9 nucleotides agree with TRBD1. Germline V lookup: CDR1 DFQATT, CDR2 SNEGSKA (reference sequence). J was trimmed by 7 bases and V by 3 bases; bases with no gene match: 10. The CDR3 covers 15 residues. The chain's CDR3 is CSASNAGQGDQPQHF. CDR3 in DNA: TGCAGTGCTAGTAACGCGGGACAGGGAGACCAGCCCCAGCATTTT.

In regard to this clone: This same CDR3 is encoded by further DNA sequences in the sample. The CDR3 nucleotides read TGTGCCAGCAGTGAAGGGGCGGGTGGCGGGGGGACAGATACGCAGTATTTT. Its protein product is CASSEGAGGGGTDTQYF. The chain couples TRBV6-1 to TRBJ2-3, with TRBD2 identical over 8 bases. The junction had 9 bases not matched to a gene; V was cut back by 1 base and J by 3 bases. There are 17 residues in the CDR3. The germline V gene has CDR1 MNHNS and CDR2 SASEGT.

This chain links TRBV18 with TRBJ1-1, with TRBD1 as a possible D gene (6 bases). Germline CDR1 KGHSH, CDR2 LQKENI. V was pared by 1 base and J by 1 base, with 7 bases between. The CDR3 length is 14 residues. The CDR3 region has the DNA TGTGCCAGCTCACCACAGGGGGGGAACACTGAAGCTTTCTTT. Protein: CASSPQGGNTEAFF.

This clone appeared a single time. DNA for the CDR3: TGTGCCAGCAGCTCACCCACCAATGTCTATGGCTACACCTTC. This sequence encodes CASSSPTNVYGYTF. The chain has TRBV7-9 and TRBJ1-2; unclear D gene. V gave up 4 bases and J gave up 4 bases, with 13 bases separating them. CDR3 size: 14 residues. Germline CDR1 is SEHNR and CDR2 is FQNEAQ (reference sequence).

V gene TRBV21-1 combines with J gene TRBJ2-1; TRBD1, the table's D call, lacks a check against the DNA. TRBV21-1 is deemed a pseudogene. The CDR3 is made up of 12 amino acids. The CDR3 here is CASSTRGNEQFF. The CDR3 DNA follows: TGTGCCAGCAGCACCAGGGGAAATGAGCAGTTCTTC.

V gene TRBV28 combines with J gene TRBJ1-1, with D hard to call. This CDR3 is 16 amino acids long. The V and J ends lost 5 bases and 0 bases respectively, with 16 bases between them. Germline V gene sequence: CDR1 MDHEN, CDR2 SYDVKM. CDR3 sequence (DNA): TGTGCCAGCAGTACCCAATCGGGGATGGTGAACACTGAAGCTTTCTTT. This translates into CASSTQSGMVNTEAFF.

V is TRBV11-2 and J is TRBJ2-5, with TRBD1 matching 10 bases. V trimming: 5 bases; J trimming: 5 bases; junction bases outside the gene matches: 8. The CDR3 consists of 15 residues. Germline V gives CDR1 SGHAT, CDR2 FQNNGV. This chain's CDR3 is CASSTDRGLWETQYF. The CDR3, as DNA: TGTGCCAGCAGCACCGACAGGGGGCTCTGGGAGACCCAGTACTTC.

The gene calls are TRBV28 and TRBJ1-1, with 7 bases that match TRBD1. Trimming at V came to 7 bases and at J to 3 bases, leaving 5 bases not matched to a gene. CDR3 size: 13 residues. Per the germline V gene, CDR1 is MDHEN and CDR2 is SYDVKM. The CDR3 DNA reads as TGTGCCAGCACCTCCGGGACAGACACTGAAGCTTTCTTT. Its translation is CASTSGTDTEAFF. The full variable domain, its missing parts supplied by reference TRBV28 and TRBJ1-1, is DVKVTQSSRYLVKRTGEKVFLECVQDMDHENMFWYRQDPGLGLRLIYFSYDVKMKEKGDIPEGYSVSREKKERFSLILESASTNQTSMYLCASTSGTDTEAFFGQGTRLTVV.

The chain joins TRBV6-1 to TRBJ2-7, with TRBD1 matching 11 bases. Germline lookup yields CDR1 MNHNS and CDR2 SASEGT. The CDR3 consists of 15 residues. Unmatched junction bases numbered 3, after V lost 2 bases and J lost 3 bases. CDR3 sequence (DNA): TGTGCCAGCAGTGAATATGGGACAGGGGGCTACGAGCAGTACTTC. Its translation: CASSEYGTGGYEQYF.

The rearrangement joins TRBV12-5 to TRBJ2-6, with D uncertain. V was cut by 1 base and J by 0 bases, with 10 bases left in between. The CDR3 has 17 residues. Germline CDR1 and CDR2: LGHNT and FRNRAP. DNA of the CDR3: TGTGCTAGTGGTTTGGATTCTTGGTACTCTGGGGCCAACGTCCTGACTTTC. It specifies CASGLDSWYSGANVLTF.

This chain uses TRBV5-1 with TRBJ2-1; 9 bases line up with TRBD1. Trimming took 3 bases from V and 1 from J; bases not matched to a gene: 5. Germline CDR1 SGHRS, CDR2 YFSETQ. The length of the CDR3 is 16 residues. The CDR3 DNA follows: TGCGCCAGCAGCTCCCGAGGGACAGGGTCCTACAATGAGCAGTTCTTC. Translating gives CASSSRGTGSYNEQFF.

CDR3 bases: TGTGCCACCTCGTGGACGTACAACACCGGGGAGCTGTTTTTT. It specifies CATSWTYNTGELFF. The genes are TRBV27 and TRBJ2-2; D ambiguous. This CDR3 is 14 amino acids long. The V and J ends lost 10 bases and 2 bases respectively, with 14 bases between them. Germline V gene sequence: CDR1 MNHEY, CDR2 SMNVEV (reference sequence).